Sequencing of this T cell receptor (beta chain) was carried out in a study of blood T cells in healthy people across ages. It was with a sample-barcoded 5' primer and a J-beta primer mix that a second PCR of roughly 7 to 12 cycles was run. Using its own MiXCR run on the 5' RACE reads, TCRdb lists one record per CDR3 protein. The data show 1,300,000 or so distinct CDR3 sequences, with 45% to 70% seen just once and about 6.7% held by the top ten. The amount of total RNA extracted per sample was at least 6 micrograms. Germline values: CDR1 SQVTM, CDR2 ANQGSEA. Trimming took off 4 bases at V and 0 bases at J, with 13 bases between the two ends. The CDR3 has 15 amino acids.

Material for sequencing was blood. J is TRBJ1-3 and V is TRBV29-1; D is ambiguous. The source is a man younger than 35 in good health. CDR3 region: CSVAVRVDSGNTIYF. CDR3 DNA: TGCAGCGTTGCGGTGCGGGTCGACTCTGGAAACACCATATATTTT.